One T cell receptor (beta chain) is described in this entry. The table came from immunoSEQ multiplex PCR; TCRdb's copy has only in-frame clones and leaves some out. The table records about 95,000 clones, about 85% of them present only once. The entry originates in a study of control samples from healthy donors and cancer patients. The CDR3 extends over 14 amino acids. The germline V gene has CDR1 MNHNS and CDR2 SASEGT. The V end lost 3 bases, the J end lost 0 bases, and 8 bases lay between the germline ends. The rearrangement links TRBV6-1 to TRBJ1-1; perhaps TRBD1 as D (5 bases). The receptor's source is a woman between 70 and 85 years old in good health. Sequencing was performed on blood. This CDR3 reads CASSDRVMNTEAFF. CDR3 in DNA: TGTGCCAGCAGTGACAGGGTTATGAACACTGAAGCTTTCTTT.